One sample yielded the 10 T cell receptor beta chains listed below, sequenced in a study of cytomegalovirus exposure and HLA in healthy donors. Primers included in the PCR were 60 Vbeta and 13 Jbeta primers. TCRdb's copy holds only in-frame clones and misses some; the assay was immunoSEQ multiplex PCR. The repertoire includes about 120,000 clones, 7% to 9.5% of them detected once, and 6% sits in the top ten. Material for sequencing was PBMCs. All receptors derive from a woman aged 40 to 50 in good health and CMV-seropositive.

The gene calls are TRBV11-2 and TRBJ2-3; no clear D. With 1 base removed from V and 6 bases from J, the gap between germline ends came to 11 bases. Germline values: CDR1 SGHAT, CDR2 FQNNGV. The length of the CDR3 is 14 residues. The chain's CDR3 is CASSLGPQSDTQYF. The CDR3 region has the DNA TGTGCCAGCAGCTTAGGTCCCCAGTCTGATACGCAGTATTTT.

This clone came up a few times. V and J are TRBV27 and TRBJ1-1; maybe TRBD1 (5 bases). Germline lookup yields CDR1 MNHEY and CDR2 SMNVEV (reference sequence). The CDR3 has 14 amino acids. The V end was cut by 6 bases, the J end by 5 bases, with 16 bases between. CDR3 sequence: CASSLLTGGTEAFF. In DNA, the CDR3 is TGTGCCAGCAGCCTACTAACCGGGGGAACTGAAGCTTTCTTT.

A few counts support this clone. The V and J genes are TRBV28 and TRBJ2-3; perhaps TRBD2 as D (5 bases). Germline V CDR1 and CDR2: MDHEN, SYDVKM. This CDR3 contains 16 residues. V was trimmed by 7 bases and J by 1 base, leaving 18 bases between them. The CDR3 DNA follows: TGTGCCAGCATCCCGACCCCTACCGGGGGCACAGATACGCAGTATTTT. Its protein is CASIPTPTGGTDTQYF.

Ten or more counts support this clone. The rearrangement uses TRBV6-6 and TRBJ2-1; D is possibly TRBD1 (6 bases). V lost 5 bases to trimming and J lost 2 bases, with 13 bases between them. This CDR3 has 15 amino acids. Germline assignment: CDR1 MNHNY and CDR2 SVGAGI (reference sequence). DNA for the CDR3: TGTGCCAGCAGTCCAGAGGACAGAGCCTACAATGAGCAGTTCTTC. Translation gives CASSPEDRAYNEQFF.

V gene TRBV2 combines with J gene TRBJ1-2; tentative D call: TRBD1 (5 bases). The CDR3 has 14 residues. Germline V CDR1 and CDR2: SNHLY, FYNNEI. With 4 bases removed from V and 1 base from J, the gap between germline ends came to 10 bases. The chain's CDR3 is CASSGQGGNYGYTF. The DNA of the CDR3 is TGTGCCAGCAGTGGCCAGGGAGGTAACTATGGCTACACCTTC.

With respect to this clone: Since the CDR3 does not end with the conserved phenylalanine or tryptophan, this likely comes from a read error. The limits of the CDR3 on the DNA are not certain, so only TCRdb's listed CDR3 is given. The chain uses TRBV6-1 and TRBJ2-2; the DNA was not compared with TRBD2, the D call given in the table. Germline V gene lookup returns CDR1 MNHNS and CDR2 SASEGT. The CDR3 region is 13 residues in length, termini included. The CDR3 sequence is CASDPGSLREMFL.

A remark on this clone: Other DNA sequences from this sample encode an identical CDR3 as well. V gene TRBV6-1 combines with J gene TRBJ1-2; 9 positions agree with TRBD1. CDR3 size: 14 residues. The germline V gene encodes CDR1 MNHNS and CDR2 SASEGT. V trimming: 3 bases; J trimming: 2 bases; junction bases outside the gene matches: 1. CDR3 DNA: TGTGCCAGCAGTGAGGGGACAGGGAACTATGGCTACACCTTC. This sequence encodes CASSEGTGNYGYTF.

A few counts support this clone. The chain combines TRBV19 with TRBJ1-1; D is undetermined. Germline values: CDR1 LNHDA, CDR2 SQIVND (reference sequence). Deletions cut 2 bases from V and 3 bases from J, with 13 bases between. CDR3 length equals 15 residues. The chain's CDR3 is CASSIRPSQDTEAFF. The CDR3 nucleotides are TGTGCCAGTAGTATACGTCCCAGCCAGGACACTGAAGCTTTCTTT.

This clone was seen only a few times. V gene TRBV27 combines with J gene TRBJ1-6; tentatively, D is TRBD1 (6 bases). Per germline, CDR1 MNHEY and CDR2 SMNVEV (reference sequence). The CDR3 has 14 residues. The ends were cut back, 7 bases at V and 7 bases at J, with 14 bases in the middle. This CDR3 reads CASTTTGLNSPLHF. The CDR3 DNA is TGTGCCAGCACCACGACAGGATTAAATTCACCCCTCCACTTT.

Here the CDR3 DNA reads TGTGCCATCAGTGATTCTACTAGTCTACAAGATACGCAGTATTTT. Translating gives CAISDSTSLQDTQYF. V usage is TRBV10-3 and J usage is TRBJ2-3, with D possibly matching TRBD2 (5 bases). CDR1 and CDR2 (germline): ENHRY, SYGVKD. The V and J ends lost 3 bases and 5 bases respectively, with 15 bases between them. The CDR3 has 15 residues.